These T cell receptor beta chains were read from a single sample in a study of cytomegalovirus exposure and HLA in healthy donors. The repertoire was sequenced with immunoSEQ multiplex PCR; TCRdb's copy has only in-frame clones and lacks some. In the table there are 200,000 to 250,000 clones, about 80% of which are singletons. Sequencing used PBMCs. The receptors were gathered from a woman between 55 and 75 years old in good health and CMV-seropositive. Each CDR3 is given without its conserved first and last residue. Each record gives: V gene, CDR3 protein.

v_gene: TRBV10-2; CDR3aa: ASGSVQETQY
v_gene: TRBV7-2; CDR3aa: ASSLTIRDEQF
v_gene: TRBV7-3; CDR3aa: ASSLTAGGWNEQF
v_gene: TRBV19; CDR3aa: ASRRTGYNEQY
v_gene: TRBV7-9; CDR3aa: ASSLEEGARTNGYT
v_gene: TRBV15; CDR3aa: ATSSDNYEQY
v_gene: TRBV6-6; CDR3aa: ASSLGGRRGRDIQY
v_gene: TRBV7-9; CDR3aa: ASTTGTGNTIY
v_gene: TRBV19; CDR3aa: ASSSRRVWNEKLF
v_gene: TRBV19; CDR3aa: ASSRNPRSTGELF
v_gene: TRBV11-3; CDR3aa: ASSGQGTYEQY
v_gene: TRBV28; CDR3aa: ASSFLGRAYNEQF
v_gene: TRBV5-1; CDR3aa: ASSTNRVSANTEAF
v_gene: TRBV19; CDR3aa: ASSIDGTRATPQF
v_gene: TRBV6-5; CDR3aa: ASTRPGDTGELF
v_gene: TRBV6-6; CDR3aa: ASYAGGENQPQH